This T cell receptor beta chain was sequenced during a study of early T cells in non-severe SARS-CoV-2 infection. TCRdb reprocessed the 5' RACE reads with MiXCR, giving one entry per CDR3 protein. The sample yields tens of thousands of distinct CDR3 sequences, 4.9% seen once. This clonotype was observed a handful of times. Germline CDR1 reads SQVTM; CDR2 reads ANQGSEA. CDR3 length equals 13 residues. V lost 3 bases, J lost 8 bases, and 16 bases lay in between. This receptor was identified in an adult who was a healthcare worker with PCR-confirmed SARS-CoV-2 infection or an uninfected control (not recorded which). V usage is TRBV29-1 and J usage is TRBJ1-2; TRBD1 is a possible D gene (6 bases). The specimen sequenced was whole blood. CDR3 region: CSVEDSIYQGYTF. In DNA form, the CDR3 reads TGCAGCGTTGAGGACAGTATCTATCAAGGCTACACCTTC.